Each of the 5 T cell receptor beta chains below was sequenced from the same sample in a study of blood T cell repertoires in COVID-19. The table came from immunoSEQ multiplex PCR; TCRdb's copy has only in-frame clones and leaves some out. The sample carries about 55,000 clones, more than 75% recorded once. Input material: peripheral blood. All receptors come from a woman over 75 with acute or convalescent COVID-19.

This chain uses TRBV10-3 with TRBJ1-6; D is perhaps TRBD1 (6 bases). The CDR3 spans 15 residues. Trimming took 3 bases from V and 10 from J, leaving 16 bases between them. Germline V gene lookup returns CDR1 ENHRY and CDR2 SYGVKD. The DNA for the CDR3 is TGTGCCATCAGTGAATACCAGGGGTCGTCGTCACCCCTCCACTTT. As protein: CAISEYQGSSSPLHF.

The CDR3 DNA sequence: TGTGCCAGTGAAAAGTCCGGGGTCAAAAACATTCAGTACTTC. This codes for CASEKSGVKNIQYF. This rearrangement joins TRBV6-5 to TRBJ2-4; a weak D match, TRBD2 (5 bases). Per germline, CDR1 MNHEY and CDR2 SVGAGI. V shed 9 bases and J shed 3 bases, with 15 bases lying between them. The CDR3 spans 14 residues.

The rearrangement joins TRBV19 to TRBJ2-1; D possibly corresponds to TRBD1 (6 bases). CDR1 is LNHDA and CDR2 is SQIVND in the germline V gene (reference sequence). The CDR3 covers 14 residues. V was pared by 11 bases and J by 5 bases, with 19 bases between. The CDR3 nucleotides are TGTGCCGCATCCGGGACACGTCTCGACAATGAGCAGTTCTTC. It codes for CAASGTRLDNEQFF.

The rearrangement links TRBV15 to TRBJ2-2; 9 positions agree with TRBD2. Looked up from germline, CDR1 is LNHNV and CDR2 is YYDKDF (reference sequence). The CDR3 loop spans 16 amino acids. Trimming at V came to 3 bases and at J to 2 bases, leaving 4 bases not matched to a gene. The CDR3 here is CATSSGLASNTGELFF. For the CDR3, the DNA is TGTGCCACCAGCAGTGGACTAGCGAGTAACACCGGGGAGCTGTTTTTT.

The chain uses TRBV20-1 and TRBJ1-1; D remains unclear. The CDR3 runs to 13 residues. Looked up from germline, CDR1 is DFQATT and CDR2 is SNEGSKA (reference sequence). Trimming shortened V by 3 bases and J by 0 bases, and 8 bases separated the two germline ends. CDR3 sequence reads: CSASRGLNTEAFF. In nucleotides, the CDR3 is TGCAGTGCTAGTCGAGGCCTGAACACTGAAGCTTTCTTT.